This T cell receptor beta chain was documented in a study of T cells in Graves' hyperthyroidism and ophthalmopathy. The source of the PBMCs was 9.5 to 10 ml of fresh peripheral blood. RNA transcripts were the template for amplifying TCR beta CDR3 regions. Researchers ran a first-round RT-PCR on the TCR CDR3 using the HTBI primer set. MiXCR was run by TCRdb on the multiplex PCR reads, yielding one entry per CDR3 protein. The sample has 500,000 to 750,000 distinct CDR3 sequences, 12% to 15% seen once. This clonotype was detected only a few times. This CDR3 contains 13 residues. V gave up 2 bases and J gave up 6 bases, with 11 bases separating them. The germline V gene encodes CDR1 SGHRS and CDR2 YFSETQ.

This TCR came from a young woman with Graves' ophthalmopathy. The sequencing sample was made of blood. The J gene is TRBJ1-2, the V gene TRBV5-1; D gene ambiguous. The CDR3 DNA reads TGCGCCAGCAGCTTAATGGAGGGAAATGGCTACACCTTC. It specifies CASSLMEGNGYTF.